Listed below are T cell receptor beta chains from one sample, sequenced in a study of cytomegalovirus exposure and HLA in healthy donors. Sequenced by immunoSEQ multiplex PCR; TCRdb stores in-frame clones only, minus some. The data contain fewer than 110,000 clones, approximately 76% of them singletons. The sequenced sample was PBMCs. These receptors were obtained from a man aged 18 to 29 in good health and CMV-seronegative. Each CDR3 is given with its conserved first and last residue. Fields, in order: J gene, clone size, D gene, V gene, CDR3 length, CDR3 protein, CDR3 DNA. A D gene is named only where the DNA matches it firmly. The listing skips clone size in some rows; elsewhere it reads once, few, many or a size class.

J gene: TRBJ1-2
clone size: .
D gene: .
V gene: TRBV2
CDR3 length: 12
CDR3 protein: CASLRPVGGYTF
CDR3 DNA: TGTGCCAGCCTCCGCCCGGTGGGCGGCTACACCTTC

J gene: TRBJ2-5
clone size: .
D gene: .
V gene: TRBV29-1
CDR3 length: 13
CDR3 protein: CSVGGATQETQYF
CDR3 DNA: TGCAGCGTGGGGGGGGCGACCCAAGAGACCCAGTACTTC

J gene: TRBJ2-5
clone size: .
D gene: .
V gene: TRBV6-6
CDR3 length: 13
CDR3 protein: CASRRDSRETQYF
CDR3 DNA: TGTGCCAGCAGGAGAGACAGCCGAGAGACCCAGTACTTC

J gene: TRBJ2-3
clone size: .
D gene: TRBD1
V gene: TRBV5-1
CDR3 length: 14
CDR3 protein: CASSGTGHTDTQYF
CDR3 DNA: TGCGCCAGCAGCGGGACAGGGCACACAGATACGCAGTATTTT

J gene: TRBJ1-2
clone size: .
D gene: .
V gene: TRBV6-5
CDR3 length: 12
CDR3 protein: CASSTPRVGYTF
CDR3 DNA: TGTGCCAGCAGTACTCCCCGGGTCGGCTACACCTTC

J gene: TRBJ2-1
clone size: .
D gene: TRBD2
V gene: TRBV18
CDR3 length: 17
CDR3 protein: CASSRTSGGASYNEQFF
CDR3 DNA: TGTGCCAGCTCACGGACTAGCGGGGGGGCCTCCTACAATGAGCAGTTCTTC

J gene: TRBJ1-5
clone size: .
D gene: .
V gene: TRBV18
CDR3 length: 18
CDR3 protein: CASSPLPGRGDGNQPQHF
CDR3 DNA: TGTGCCAGCTCACCACTCCCGGGCAGGGGAGATGGCAATCAGCCCCAGCATTTT

J gene: TRBJ2-7
clone size: .
D gene: .
V gene: TRBV6-6
CDR3 length: 15
CDR3 protein: CASRSGQTGGYEQYF
CDR3 DNA: TGTGCCAGCAGGTCAGGACAGACGGGGGGCTACGAGCAGTACTTC

J gene: TRBJ1-1
clone size: .
D gene: .
V gene: TRBV7-2
CDR3 length: 13
CDR3 protein: CASRSDTYTEAFF
CDR3 DNA: TGTGCCAGCAGGTCGGACACTTACACTGAAGCTTTCTTT

J gene: TRBJ2-7
clone size: few
D gene: .
V gene: TRBV5-6
CDR3 length: 12
CDR3 protein: CASSLDGYEQYF
CDR3 DNA: TGTGCCAGCAGCTTGGACGGGTACGAGCAGTACTTC

J gene: TRBJ1-1
clone size: .
D gene: TRBD1
V gene: TRBV7-9
CDR3 length: 16
CDR3 protein: CASSKEGASPNTEAFF
CDR3 DNA: TGTGCCAGCAGCAAAGAGGGGGCATCCCCGAACACTGAAGCTTTCTTT

J gene: TRBJ1-3
clone size: once
D gene: .
V gene: TRBV6-1
CDR3 length: 14
CDR3 protein: CASIESISGNTIYF
CDR3 DNA: TGTGCCAGCATTGAGAGCATCTCTGGAAACACCATATATTTT

J gene: TRBJ1-2
clone size: .
D gene: .
V gene: TRBV5-1
CDR3 length: 13
CDR3 protein: CASSLKDSLGYTF
CDR3 DNA: TGCGCCAGCAGCTTAAAGGACAGCCTTGGCTACACCTTC

J gene: TRBJ2-3
clone size: once
D gene: TRBD2
V gene: TRBV29-1
CDR3 length: 14
CDR3 protein: CSVDRGGRADTQYF
CDR3 DNA: TGCAGCGTGGATCGGGGGGGCAGAGCAGATACGCAGTATTTT

J gene: TRBJ2-4
clone size: .
D gene: TRBD2
V gene: TRBV15
CDR3 length: 17
CDR3 protein: CATSPQRGGQPKNIQYF
CDR3 DNA: TGTGCCACCAGCCCCCAGCGGGGGGGCCAACCCAAAAACATTCAGTACTTC

J gene: TRBJ1-5
clone size: .
D gene: TRBD1
V gene: TRBV7-2
CDR3 length: 13
CDR3 protein: CASSDRVGQPQHF
CDR3 DNA: TGTGCCAGCAGCGACAGGGTCGGTCAGCCCCAGCATTTT

J gene: TRBJ2-7
clone size: .
D gene: .
V gene: TRBV29-1
CDR3 length: 11
CDR3 protein: CSVDGGSGQYF
CDR3 DNA: TGCAGCGTTGATGGCGGGTCCGGGCAGTACTTC

J gene: TRBJ2-2
clone size: .
D gene: .
V gene: TRBV18
CDR3 length: 16
CDR3 protein: CASSPLANLNTGELFF
CDR3 DNA: TGTGCCAGCTCACCACTAGCGAACTTGAACACCGGGGAGCTGTTTTTT

J gene: TRBJ1-6
clone size: .
D gene: TRBD1
V gene: TRBV7-6
CDR3 length: 15
CDR3 protein: CASSPGTVYNSPLHF
CDR3 DNA: TGTGCCAGCAGTCCCGGGACAGTCTATAATTCACCCCTCCACTTT

J gene: TRBJ1-1
clone size: .
D gene: .
V gene: TRBV11-2
CDR3 length: 13
CDR3 protein: CASSALGRTEAFF
CDR3 DNA: TGTGCCAGCAGCGCTTTGGGGCGCACTGAAGCTTTCTTT

J gene: TRBJ2-5
clone size: .
D gene: TRBD1
V gene: TRBV5-1
CDR3 length: 16
CDR3 protein: CASSAGTGGYQETQYF
CDR3 DNA: TGCGCCAGCAGCGCCGGGACAGGGGGGTACCAAGAGACCCAGTACTTC

J gene: TRBJ2-3
clone size: .
D gene: .
V gene: TRBV5-8
CDR3 length: 16
CDR3 protein: CASSLGLAQNTDTQYF
CDR3 DNA: TGTGCCAGCAGCTTGGGCCTAGCCCAAAACACAGATACGCAGTATTTT

J gene: TRBJ2-2
clone size: .
D gene: .
V gene: TRBV4-3
CDR3 length: 14
CDR3 protein: CASSQGPLTGELFF
CDR3 DNA: TGCGCCAGCAGCCAAGGTCCCCTCACCGGGGAGCTGTTTTTT

J gene: TRBJ2-5
clone size: .
D gene: .
V gene: TRBV9
CDR3 length: 17
CDR3 protein: CASSVGRTGRHQETQYF
CDR3 DNA: TGTGCCAGCAGCGTAGGAAGGACTGGGCGACACCAAGAGACCCAGTACTTC

J gene: TRBJ1-2
clone size: .
D gene: TRBD1
V gene: TRBV5-6
CDR3 length: 14
CDR3 protein: CASSLGQGLGGYTF
CDR3 DNA: TGTGCCAGCAGCTTGGGACAGGGGTTGGGCGGCTACACCTTC

J gene: TRBJ1-2
clone size: once
D gene: TRBD1
V gene: TRBV6-5
CDR3 length: 14
CDR3 protein: CASSYGQAWGGYTF
CDR3 DNA: TGTGCCAGCAGTTACGGACAGGCCTGGGGTGGCTACACCTTC

J gene: TRBJ2-7
clone size: few
D gene: TRBD2
V gene: TRBV6-5
CDR3 length: 15
CDR3 protein: CASSYSPAGDYEQYF
CDR3 DNA: TGTGCCAGCAGTTACTCGCCAGCGGGGGACTACGAGCAGTACTTC

J gene: TRBJ2-3
clone size: .
D gene: .
V gene: TRBV6-1
CDR3 length: 12
CDR3 protein: CASSLPGATQYF
CDR3 DNA: TGTGCCAGCAGTCTCCCGGGTGCTACGCAGTATTTT

J gene: TRBJ1-4
clone size: few
D gene: .
V gene: TRBV10-3
CDR3 length: 13
CDR3 protein: CAIGGGGNEKLFF
CDR3 DNA: TGTGCCATCGGGGGAGGGGGTAATGAAAAACTGTTTTTT

J gene: TRBJ1-5
clone size: .
D gene: .
V gene: TRBV19
CDR3 length: 13
CDR3 protein: CASSLVNNQPQHF
CDR3 DNA: TGTGCCAGTAGTCTAGTTAACAATCAGCCCCAGCATTTT

J gene: TRBJ2-3
clone size: .
D gene: TRBD1
V gene: TRBV13
CDR3 length: 12
CDR3 protein: CASSSDRGPEYF
CDR3 DNA: TGTGCCAGCAGCTCCGACAGGGGGCCTGAGTATTTT

J gene: TRBJ1-6
clone size: .
D gene: TRBD1
V gene: TRBV5-1
CDR3 length: 17
CDR3 protein: CASSLSFGTGVNSPLHF
CDR3 DNA: TGCGCCAGCAGCTTGTCATTCGGGACAGGGGTTAATTCACCCCTCCACTTT

J gene: TRBJ2-7
clone size: .
D gene: TRBD2
V gene: TRBV5-1
CDR3 length: 14
CDR3 protein: CASSFTSGGLEQYF
CDR3 DNA: TGCGCCAGCAGCTTTACTAGCGGGGGACTCGAGCAGTACTTC

J gene: TRBJ1-1
clone size: .
D gene: TRBD1
V gene: TRBV6-5
CDR3 length: 15
CDR3 protein: CASSRTGTGGTEAFF
CDR3 DNA: TGTGCCAGCAGCCGCACCGGGACAGGGGGAACTGAAGCTTTCTTT

J gene: TRBJ1-5
clone size: medium-sized
D gene: .
V gene: TRBV4-2
CDR3 length: 16
CDR3 protein: CASSQESGEGDQPQHF
CDR3 DNA: TGTGCCAGCAGCCAAGAGAGTGGGGAAGGGGATCAGCCCCAGCATTTT

J gene: TRBJ2-3
clone size: .
D gene: .
V gene: TRBV11-3
CDR3 length: 12
CDR3 protein: CASSINTDTQYF
CDR3 DNA: TGTGCCAGCAGCATAAACACAGATACGCAGTATTTT

J gene: TRBJ1-1
clone size: few
D gene: .
V gene: TRBV5-6
CDR3 length: 15
CDR3 protein: CASSLDKTGNTEAFF
CDR3 DNA: TGTGCCAGCAGCTTGGACAAAACGGGTAACACTGAAGCTTTCTTT

J gene: TRBJ2-3
clone size: once
D gene: .
V gene: TRBV6-5
CDR3 length: 14
CDR3 protein: CASSYAVSTDTQYF
CDR3 DNA: TGTGCCAGCAGTTACGCGGTGAGCACAGATACGCAGTATTTT

J gene: TRBJ2-1
clone size: .
D gene: TRBD2
V gene: TRBV2
CDR3 length: 12
CDR3 protein: CASSPPGLVPFF
CDR3 DNA: TGTGCCAGCAGTCCTCCGGGACTAGTGCCGTTCTTC

J gene: TRBJ2-5
clone size: .
D gene: TRBD1
V gene: TRBV5-4
CDR3 length: 16
CDR3 protein: CASSLRGLRGRETQYF
CDR3 DNA: TGTGCCAGCAGCTTGAGGGGTCTCAGGGGGCGAGAGACCCAGTACTTC

J gene: TRBJ1-4
clone size: .
D gene: .
V gene: TRBV18
CDR3 length: 15
CDR3 protein: CASSRDQQGYEKLFF
CDR3 DNA: TGTGCCAGCTCACGCGATCAACAGGGCTATGAAAAACTGTTTTTT

J gene: TRBJ1-5
clone size: .
D gene: .
V gene: TRBV15
CDR3 length: 15
CDR3 protein: CATSSDTGNNQPQHF
CDR3 DNA: TGTGCCACCAGCAGCGATACAGGGAACAATCAGCCCCAGCATTTT

J gene: TRBJ1-3
clone size: .
D gene: .
V gene: TRBV7-9
CDR3 length: 15
CDR3 protein: CASSLEEQAGNTIYF
CDR3 DNA: TGTGCCAGCAGCTTAGAAGAGCAGGCCGGAAACACCATATATTTT

J gene: TRBJ2-3
clone size: .
D gene: TRBD1
V gene: TRBV9
CDR3 length: 15
CDR3 protein: CASSVEGQGADTQYF
CDR3 DNA: TGTGCCAGCAGCGTAGAAGGTCAGGGGGCAGATACGCAGTATTTT

J gene: TRBJ1-1
clone size: .
D gene: .
V gene: TRBV9
CDR3 length: 14
CDR3 protein: CASSVVRWSGEAFF
CDR3 DNA: TGTGCCAGCAGCGTCGTCAGGTGGTCAGGTGAAGCTTTCTTT

J gene: TRBJ2-5
clone size: .
D gene: .
V gene: TRBV25-1
CDR3 length: 14
CDR3 protein: CASSEYQGPETQYF
CDR3 DNA: TGTGCCAGCAGTGAATATCAGGGTCCAGAGACCCAGTACTTC

J gene: TRBJ2-1
clone size: .
D gene: .
V gene: TRBV9
CDR3 length: 15
CDR3 protein: CASSVSGGSYNEQFF
CDR3 DNA: TGTGCCAGCAGCGTTAGCGGAGGCTCCTACAATGAGCAGTTCTTC

J gene: TRBJ2-3
clone size: .
D gene: TRBD2
V gene: TRBV5-6
CDR3 length: 17
CDR3 protein: CASSSDTTSGSTDTQYF
CDR3 DNA: TGTGCCAGCAGCTCCGATACGACTAGCGGCAGCACAGATACGCAGTATTTT

J gene: TRBJ1-6
clone size: .
D gene: .
V gene: TRBV7-2
CDR3 length: 15
CDR3 protein: CASSLEGLPISPLHF
CDR3 DNA: TGTGCCAGCAGCTTAGAGGGACTTCCAATTTCACCCCTCCACTTT

J gene: TRBJ2-7
clone size: .
D gene: .
V gene: TRBV21-1
CDR3 length: 19
CDR3 protein: CASYQVGQGDRGGTYEQYF
CDR3 DNA: TGTGCCAGCTACCAGGTGGGCCAAGGGGACAGGGGAGGAACTTACGAGCAGTACTTC

J gene: TRBJ2-3
clone size: .
D gene: TRBD2
V gene: TRBV5-1
CDR3 length: 15
CDR3 protein: CASSAGTRRTDTQYF
CDR3 DNA: TGCGCCAGCAGCGCCGGGACTAGGCGCACAGATACGCAGTATTTT

J gene: TRBJ2-5
clone size: .
D gene: TRBD2
V gene: TRBV6-5
CDR3 length: 15
CDR3 protein: CASSYPGLDGETQYF
CDR3 DNA: TGTGCCAGCAGTTATCCGGGACTAGACGGAGAGACCCAGTACTTC

J gene: TRBJ1-2
clone size: .
D gene: .
V gene: TRBV7-9
CDR3 length: 15
CDR3 protein: CASSDTATGNYGYTF
CDR3 DNA: TGTGCCAGCAGCGACACCGCCACAGGGAACTATGGCTACACCTTC